What follows is one T cell receptor beta chain and its context. J gave up 10 bases and V 1 base, and 5 bases lay outside the gene matches. CDR3 length: 14 amino acids. Germline lookup yields CDR1 LGHDT and CDR2 YNNKEL (reference sequence). Sequencing used immunoSEQ multiplex PCR; TCRdb keeps in-frame clones, though not all of them. The sample lists around 110,000 clones; over 75% were seen once. The record originates from a study of control samples from healthy donors and cancer patients. Source material: PBMCs. This receptor was taken from a woman aged 45-59 years with colorectal cancer. The rearrangement links TRBV3-1 (or the pseudogene TRBV3-2) to TRBJ1-1; 11 bases line up with TRBD1. CDR3 DNA: TGTGCCAGCAGCCAAGGGACAGGGGGCTATCGAGCTTTCTTT. Its translation: CASSQGTGGYRAFF.